A selection of T cell receptor beta chains follows, all from one sample in a study of CD8 T cells in Susac syndrome. TCRdb re-analysed the immunoSEQ multiplex PCR reads in MiXCR, keeping a single row per CDR3 protein. This sample has fewer than 65,000 distinct CDR3 sequences, with about 92% found just once. The sequencing sample was made of CD8+ T cells from PBMCs. These receptor sequences come from a human donor in good health. The CDR3 runs from the conserved cysteine through the conserved F or W. A D gene is named only where the DNA matches it firmly.

d_gene | v_gene | CDR3aa
TRBD2 | TRBV4-3 | CASSQDKRGGLGQYF
- | TRBV4-2 | CASGGGWRQNTEAFF
- | TRBV30 | CAWGGGPPEQFF
- | TRBV27 | CASSPYRVGDEQYF
TRBD1 | TRBV27 | CASRTLDRGNQPQHF
- | TRBV19 | CASSPRPPGRTDQPQHF
- | TRBV9 | CASSVDPWDGANVLTF
TRBD1 | TRBV27 | CASSDRGLSEQYF
- | TRBV7-8 | CASSYPGDGSSYNEQFF
- | TRBV9 | CASSVDQVGEQFF
- | TRBV2 | CAGSTASSYNEQFF
- | TRBV20-1 | CSAPPGGSNQPQHF
- | TRBV27 | CASSLGDIRYNEQFF
- | TRBV10-2 | CASSEPGPLGQPQYF
- | TRBV18 | CASSPGRLGETQYF
TRBD2 | TRBV29-1 | CSVELSGTNYEQYF